The sequence of this T cell receptor (delta chain) was determined in a study of Vδ1+ human thymocytes. Trimming removed 1 base from V and 3 bases from J; junction bases left unmatched: 26. The CDR3 contains 23 residues. The germline V gene encodes CDR1 TSWWSYY and CDR2 QGS. RNA was extracted from the cells and then reverse transcribed. Multiplex PCR used pooled V-gene forward primers and a constant-region reverse primer to amplify CDR3s. TCRdb re-called clones from the multiplex PCR reads via CATT. The data show roughly 76,000 delta-chain clones, with 30% to 40% seen just once and about 0.26% held by the top ten. After alphabeta T cell depletion, CD3+ Vdelta1+ Vdelta2- thymocytes were sorted. A word on this clone: The target antigen is unknown.

Study results and limitations: Unexpected Vdelta2 sequences could cause misinterpretation of bulk repertoire data. Thymic TRG and TRD repertoires appeared highly polyclonal. Roughly 22% of thymic delta-chain sequences were Vdelta2, with few Vdelta3, unlike blood Vdelta1+ controls.

The clonotype originates from a boy less than two years old who had congenital heart surgery. V is TRDV1 and J is TRDJ1; TRDD3 aligns across 10 bases. The specimen was Vdelta1+ gamma-delta thymocytes from the thymus. Subset: FACS-sorted CD3+ TCRalphabeta- TCRVdelta1+ TCRVdelta2- thymocytes. The CDR3: CALGEQVTIVLRGDTLFSDKLIF. CDR3 DNA sequence: TGTGCTCTTGGGGAACAGGTGACTATTGTCCTGAGGGGGGATACGCTTTTTTCCGATAAACTCATCTTT.